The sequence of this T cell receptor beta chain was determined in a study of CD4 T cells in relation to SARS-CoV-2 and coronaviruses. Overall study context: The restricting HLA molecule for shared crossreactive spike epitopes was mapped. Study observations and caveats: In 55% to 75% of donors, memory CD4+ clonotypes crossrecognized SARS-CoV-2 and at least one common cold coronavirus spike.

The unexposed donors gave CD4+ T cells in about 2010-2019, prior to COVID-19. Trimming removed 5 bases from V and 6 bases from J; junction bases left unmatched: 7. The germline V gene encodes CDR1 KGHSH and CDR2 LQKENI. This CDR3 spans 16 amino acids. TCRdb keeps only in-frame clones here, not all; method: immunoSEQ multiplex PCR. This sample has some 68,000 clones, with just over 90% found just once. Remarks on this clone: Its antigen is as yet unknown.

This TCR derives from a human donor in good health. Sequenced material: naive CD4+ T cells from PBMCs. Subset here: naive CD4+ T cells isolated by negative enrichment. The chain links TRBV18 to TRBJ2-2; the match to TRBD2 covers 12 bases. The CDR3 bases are TGTGCCAGCTCAGATCTAGCGGGAGGGCCCGCCGGGGAGCTGTTTTTT. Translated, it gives CASSDLAGGPAGELFF.